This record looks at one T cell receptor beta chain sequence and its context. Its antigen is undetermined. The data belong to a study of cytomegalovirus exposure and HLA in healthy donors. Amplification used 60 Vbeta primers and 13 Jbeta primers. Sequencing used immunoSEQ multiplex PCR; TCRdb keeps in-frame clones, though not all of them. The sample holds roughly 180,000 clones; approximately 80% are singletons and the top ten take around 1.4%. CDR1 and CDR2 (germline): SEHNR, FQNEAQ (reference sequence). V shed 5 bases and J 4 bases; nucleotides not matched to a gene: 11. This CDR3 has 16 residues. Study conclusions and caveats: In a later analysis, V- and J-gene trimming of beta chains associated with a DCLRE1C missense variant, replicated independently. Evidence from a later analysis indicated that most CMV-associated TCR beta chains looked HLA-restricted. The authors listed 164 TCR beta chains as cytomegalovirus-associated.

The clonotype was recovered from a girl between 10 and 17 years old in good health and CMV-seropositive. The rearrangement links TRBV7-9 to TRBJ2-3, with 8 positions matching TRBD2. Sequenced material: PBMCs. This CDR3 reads CASSARFGRAADTQYF. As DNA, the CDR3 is TGTGCCAGCAGCGCCCGTTTCGGGAGGGCAGCAGATACGCAGTATTTT.